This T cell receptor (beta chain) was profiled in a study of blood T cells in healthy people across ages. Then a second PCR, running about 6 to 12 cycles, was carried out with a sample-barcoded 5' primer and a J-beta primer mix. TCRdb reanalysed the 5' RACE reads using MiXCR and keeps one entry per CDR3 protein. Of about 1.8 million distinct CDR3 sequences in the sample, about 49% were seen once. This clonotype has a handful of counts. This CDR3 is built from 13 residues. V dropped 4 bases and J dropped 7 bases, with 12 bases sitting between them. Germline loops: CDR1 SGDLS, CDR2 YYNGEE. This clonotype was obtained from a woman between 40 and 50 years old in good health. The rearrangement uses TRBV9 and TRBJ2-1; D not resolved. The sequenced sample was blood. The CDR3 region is CASSPLNPNEQFF. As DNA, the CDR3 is TGTGCCAGCAGCCCCCTCAATCCAAATGAGCAGTTCTTC. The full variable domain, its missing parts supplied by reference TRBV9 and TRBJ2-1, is DSGVTQTPKHLITATGQRVTLRCSPRSGDLSVYWYQQSLDQGLQFLIQYYNGEERAKGNILERFSAQQFPDLHSELNLSSLELGDSALYFCASSPLNPNEQFFGPGTRLTVL.